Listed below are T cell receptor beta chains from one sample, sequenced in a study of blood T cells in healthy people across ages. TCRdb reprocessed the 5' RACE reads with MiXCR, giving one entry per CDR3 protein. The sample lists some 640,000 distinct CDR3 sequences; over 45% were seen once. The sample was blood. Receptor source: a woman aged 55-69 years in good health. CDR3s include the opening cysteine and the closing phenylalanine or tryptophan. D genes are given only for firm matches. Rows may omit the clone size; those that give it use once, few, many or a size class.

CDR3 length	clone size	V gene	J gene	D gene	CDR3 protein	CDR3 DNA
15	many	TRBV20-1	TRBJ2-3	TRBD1	CSAAIGGSGTDTQYF	TGCAGTGCTGCCATAGGGGGCTCGGGCACAGATACGCAGTATTTT
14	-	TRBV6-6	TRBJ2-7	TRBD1	CASNPQDRVDEQYF	TGTGCCAGCAACCCCCAAGACAGGGTAGACGAGCAGTACTTC
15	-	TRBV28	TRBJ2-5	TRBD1	CASSLIRQGAKTQYF	TGTGCCAGCAGTTTAATTAGACAGGGGGCAAAGACCCAGTACTTC
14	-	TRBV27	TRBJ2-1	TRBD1	CASSAGTGGNEQFF	TGTGCCAGCAGTGCCGGGACAGGGGGTAATGAGCAGTTCTTC
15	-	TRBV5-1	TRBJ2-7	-	CASSLMGNREDEQYF	TGCGCCAGCAGCTTGATGGGTAACAGGGAAGACGAGCAGTACTTC
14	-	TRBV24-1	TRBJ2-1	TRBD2	CATSGKREYNEQFF	TGTGCCACCAGTGGCAAGCGGGAGTACAATGAGCAGTTCTTC
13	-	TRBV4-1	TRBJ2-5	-	CASSLARRETQYF	TGCGCCAGCAGCCTAGCGAGGAGAGAGACCCAGTACTTC
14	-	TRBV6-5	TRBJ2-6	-	CASMGGTGANVLTF	TGTGCCAGCATGGGGGGTACCGGGGCCAACGTCCTGACTTTC
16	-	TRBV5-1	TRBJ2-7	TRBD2	CASSLALAGGPNEQYF	TGCGCCAGCAGCTTGGCCTTAGCGGGAGGGCCCAATGAGCAGTACTTC
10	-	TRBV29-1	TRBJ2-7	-	CSVDRRPQYF	TGCAGCGTTGATAGGCGACCGCAGTACTTC
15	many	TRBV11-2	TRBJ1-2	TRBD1	CASSSDRGRGYGYTF	TGTGCCAGCAGCTCCGACAGGGGTAGAGGCTATGGCTACACCTTC
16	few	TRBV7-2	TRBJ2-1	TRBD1	CASSLRAGGSYNEQFF	TGTGCCAGCAGCTTAAGGGCAGGGGGCTCTTACAATGAGCAGTTCTTC
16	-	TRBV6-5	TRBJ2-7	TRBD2	CASSYSVAGGNYEQYF	TGTGCCAGCAGTTACTCGGTCGCGGGAGGGAACTACGAGCAGTACTTC
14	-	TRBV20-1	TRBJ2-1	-	CSARRGITHNEQFF	TGCAGTGCTAGGAGGGGGATTACCCACAATGAGCAGTTCTTC
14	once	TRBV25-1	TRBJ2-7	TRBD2	CASSPSGRAVEQYF	TGTGCCAGCAGTCCTAGCGGGAGGGCCGTCGAGCAGTACTTC
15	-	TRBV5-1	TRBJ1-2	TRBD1	CASSLNPGQGTPYTF	TGCGCCAGCAGCCTCAACCCGGGACAGGGAACCCCTTACACCTTC